This T cell receptor beta chain was sequenced for a study of blood T cell repertoires in COVID-19. Across the whole study: Researchers got acute and convalescent COVID-19 samples from the United States, Italy and Spain. PBMCs, B-cell-depleted T cells, or T cells were the source of the cDNA or gDNA that made up the material.

CDR1 is LNHDA and CDR2 is SQIVND in the germline V gene (reference sequence). J gave up 7 bases and V 6 bases, and 10 bases lay outside the gene matches. The CDR3 runs to 14 residues. How the authors handled the data: Nucleated cell number was recorded as an estimate derived from reference gene primer amplification. The method was immunoSEQ multiplex PCR; TCRdb's version includes in-frame clones alone and lacks a portion of them. The V and J calls and clone size come from that table; D and trimming were worked out from the DNA. The table records 250,000 to 300,000 clones, roughly 86% of them present only once.

This sequence originates from a woman aged 25-40 years with COVID-19, enrolled during active disease. Sequencing was performed on peripheral blood. This chain joins TRBV19 and TRBJ2-7; TRBD1 aligns across 9 bases. The CDR3 here is CASRSTNDRGEQYF. The DNA of the CDR3 is TGTGCCAGTAGATCTACCAACGACAGGGGGGAGCAGTACTTC.